The clone carrying this T cell receptor beta chain was recorded many times. Its antigen is not identified. This sample was included in a study of T cells in Graves' hyperthyroidism and ophthalmopathy. Study-level results: Ophthalmopathy got predicted by the model a median about six months before its onset.

Uncontrolled infection, other autoimmune disease, pregnancy or lactation led to exclusion. Amplification of TCR beta CDR3 regions used RNA as the template. The HTBI primer set drove a first-round RT-PCR of the TCR CDR3. Via MiXCR, TCRdb re-called the multiplex PCR reads, giving one row per CDR3 protein. The sample has under 350,000 distinct CDR3 sequences, roughly 13% seen once. The CDR3 loop spans 15 amino acids. The V and J ends lost 2 bases and 4 bases respectively, with 12 bases between them. Germline V gives CDR1 SNHLY, CDR2 FYNNEI. What was sequenced was blood. The chain uses TRBV2 and TRBJ1-5; the D gene is possibly TRBD1 (6 bases). The clonotype comes from a woman aged 40 to 49 with Graves' ophthalmopathy. In DNA form, the CDR3 reads TGTGCCAGCAGTGAATTTGGGACACAAAATCAGCCCCAGCATTTT. As protein: CASSEFGTQNQPQHF. The full variable domain, in which reference TRBV2 and TRBJ1-5 provide the parts outside the CDR3, is EPEVTQTPSHQVTQMGQEVILRCVPISNHLYFYWYRQILGQKVEFLVSFYNNEISEKSEIFDDQFSVERPDGSNFTLKIRSTKLEDSAMYFCASSEFGTQNQPQHFGDGTRLSIL.